A selection of T cell receptor beta chains follows, all from one sample in a study of blood T cell repertoires in COVID-19. Using immunoSEQ multiplex PCR, the repertoire was profiled, and TCRdb retains in-frame clones only, with some absent. This table holds about 210,000 clones, around 83% found once. Input material: peripheral blood. The origin of the receptors is a woman aged 45-65 years with acute or convalescent COVID-19. Each CDR3 is given with its conserved first and last residue. The D gene is left open where the match is weak. Clone size is given for some rows only: seen once, a few or many times, or a class if the clone is expanded.

>-|TRBV3-1/TRBV3-2|-|TRBJ1-1
CASSHGGNTEAFF
TGTGCCAGCAGCCACGGGGGGAACACTGAAGCTTTCTTT
>TRBD2|TRBV28|-|TRBJ2-2
CASSPTSGNVGELFF
TGTGCCAGCAGTCCGACTAGCGGGAATGTCGGGGAGCTGTTTTTT
>-|TRBV7-2|-|TRBJ1-1
CASSSTGYEAFF
TGTGCCAGCAGCAGTACAGGGTATGAAGCTTTCTTT
>-|TRBV5-1|-|TRBJ1-3
CASSLGSSGNTIYF
TGCGCCAGCAGCTTGGGCAGCTCTGGAAACACCATATATTTT
>TRBD1|TRBV9|once|TRBJ2-3
CASSTGPGQGTNTQYF
TGTGCCAGCAGTACGGGACCGGGACAGGGCACGAATACGCAGTATTTT
>-|TRBV6-4|once|TRBJ2-2
CASSERWRASVTGELFF
TGTGCCAGCAGTGAAAGATGGCGGGCCTCCGTCACCGGGGAGCTGTTTTTT
>-|TRBV4-1|-|TRBJ1-6
CASSQDLGVSPLHF
TGCGCCAGCAGCCAAGATCTAGGGGTTTCACCCCTCCACTTT
>-|TRBV25-1|few|TRBJ2-7
CASSVGVLSYEQYF
TGTGCCAGCAGTGTCGGGGTACTCTCCTACGAGCAGTACTTC
>TRBD1|TRBV6-5|-|TRBJ1-6
CASRDRVTNSPLHF
TGTGCCAGCAGGGACAGGGTGACGAATTCACCCCTCCACTTT
>-|TRBV19|-|TRBJ1-5
CASSISGGWEGNQPQHF
TGTGCCAGTAGTATTTCCGGCGGTTGGGAGGGCAATCAGCCCCAGCATTTT
>TRBD2|TRBV7-2|-|TRBJ2-1
CASSRTSGSRHNEQFF
TGTGCCAGCAGTAGGACGAGCGGGAGTAGGCACAATGAGCAGTTCTTC
>-|TRBV5-6|-|TRBJ1-4
CASSARGADEKLFF
TGTGCCAGCAGCGCCCGGGGGGCTGACGAAAAACTGTTTTTT
>TRBD2|TRBV27|-|TRBJ2-1
CASSFRGGRAAEQFF
TGTGCCAGCAGTTTTAGGGGCGGGAGGGCCGCTGAGCAGTTCTTC
>TRBD2|TRBV5-4|-|TRBJ2-3
CASSSGLSGGPDTQYF
TGTGCCAGCAGCTCGGGACTATCGGGGGGGCCAGATACGCAGTATTTT
>TRBD1|TRBV6-1|-|TRBJ1-1
CASSDFIFRGQKGSEAFF
TGTGCCAGCAGTGATTTTATCTTTAGGGGACAGAAGGGTAGTGAAGCTTTCTTT
>TRBD1|TRBV3-1/TRBV3-2|many|TRBJ1-1
CASSQAGQGIEAFF
TGTGCCAGCAGCCAGGCGGGACAGGGGATTGAAGCTTTCTTT
>TRBD1|TRBV18|few|TRBJ2-3
CASSPGQVGTDTQYF
TGTGCCAGCTCACCCGGACAGGTGGGCACAGATACGCAGTATTTT
>-|TRBV28|-|TRBJ1-1
CASSLGSAGVGEAFF
TGTGCCAGCAGTTTAGGGTCGGCAGGGGTGGGTGAAGCTTTCTTT
>-|TRBV28|once|TRBJ2-7
CASSSPREQYF
TGTGCCAGCAGTTCCCCCAGGGAGCAGTACTTC
>-|TRBV28|-|TRBJ1-5
CASSFGSGTRTANSNQPQHF
TGTGCCAGCAGTTTCGGTTCCGGGACACGTACCGCTAATAGCAATCAGCCCCAGCATTTT
>-|TRBV6-6|-|TRBJ1-2
CAIRPQQGDGYTF
TGTGCCATCAGACCCCAGCAAGGGGATGGCTACACCTTC
>-|TRBV11-3|-|TRBJ2-5
CASSLGTSSGQETQYF
TGTGCCAGCAGCTTAGGTACCTCCAGCGGGCAAGAGACCCAGTACTTC
>TRBD2|TRBV4-1|once|TRBJ2-5
CASSQSLAGGLKETQYF
TGCGCCAGCAGCCAAAGTCTAGCGGGAGGGTTAAAAGAGACCCAGTACTTC
>-|TRBV2|-|TRBJ2-1
CASSGSVNSYNEQFF
TGTGCCAGCAGTGGGTCAGTGAACTCCTACAATGAGCAGTTCTTC
>TRBD1|TRBV5-4|-|TRBJ1-2
CASSIRTGDYGYTF
TGTGCCAGCAGCATCAGGACAGGGGACTATGGCTACACCTTC
>-|TRBV11-2|-|TRBJ2-5
CASSLRGRGVQETQYF
TGTGCCAGCAGCTTAAGAGGCAGGGGGGTACAAGAGACCCAGTACTTC
>-|TRBV18|few|TRBJ2-3
CASSRAGTTDTQYF
TGTGCCAGCTCACGGGCGGGAACCACAGATACGCAGTATTTT
>-|TRBV5-6|once|TRBJ2-7
CASSMVRADPSYEQYF
TGTGCCAGCAGCATGGTGCGGGCAGATCCCTCCTACGAGCAGTACTTC
>-|TRBV27|few|TRBJ1-2
CASSLSPANYGYTF
TGTGCCAGCAGTTTATCACCAGCTAACTATGGCTACACCTTC
>-|TRBV28|-|TRBJ2-3
CASSPRVPDTQYF
TGTGCCAGCAGCCCCAGGGTCCCAGATACGCAGTATTTT
>TRBD2|TRBV15|-|TRBJ2-3
CATSRGTSGSTDTQYF
TGTGCCACCAGCAGGGGGACTAGCGGTAGCACAGATACGCAGTATTTT
>TRBD2|TRBV27|once|TRBJ2-5
CASRDTSGLNQETQYF
TGTGCCAGCAGGGATACTAGCGGGCTAAACCAAGAGACCCAGTACTTC
>-|TRBV3-1/TRBV3-2|-|TRBJ2-5
CASSQYGQGGETQYF
TGTGCCAGCAGCCAATATGGACAGGGAGGGGAGACCCAGTACTTC
>TRBD1|TRBV28|-|TRBJ1-1
CASSLVRQGSDGEAFF
TGTGCCAGCAGTTTGGTAAGACAGGGGTCGGACGGTGAAGCTTTCTTT
>-|TRBV6-5|-|TRBJ2-5
CASRRTEQETQYF
TGTGCCAGCAGAAGGACAGAACAAGAGACCCAGTACTTC
>-|TRBV24-1|few|TRBJ2-3
CATRNGDTQYF
TGTGCCACCCGAAACGGAGATACGCAGTATTTT
>TRBD2|TRBV2|-|TRBJ2-5
CASMRTSGQETQYF
TGTGCCAGCATGAGGACTAGCGGCCAAGAGACCCAGTACTTC